These 32 T cell receptor beta chains share one sample of origin, sequenced in a study of blood T cell repertoires in COVID-19. The data were produced by immunoSEQ multiplex PCR, yet TCRdb's version contains in-frame clones alone and is incomplete. The data hold some 490,000 clones, with about 85% observed a single time. The sample comprised PBMCs or T cells enriched from blood (not recorded which). These receptor sequences come from an older woman who had recovered from COVID-19.

V and J are TRBV3-1 (or the pseudogene TRBV3-2) and TRBJ2-5; no firm D call. V was pared by 1 base and J by 9 bases, with 9 bases between. The CDR3 consists of 12 residues. Germline lookup yields CDR1 LGHDT and CDR2 YNNKEL (reference sequence). The CDR3 spells CASSQVEVPQYF. The CDR3 region has the DNA TGTGCCAGCAGCCAAGTAGAGGTGCCCCAGTACTTC.

The chain joins TRBV10-3 to TRBJ2-5, with D unclear. V gave up 2 bases and J gave up 4 bases, with 8 bases separating them. The CDR3 loop spans 13 amino acids. Germline V CDR1 and CDR2: ENHRY, SYGVKD. DNA for the CDR3: TGTGCCATCAGTGAGATTGTGCGAGAGACCCAGTACTTC. Residues: CAISEIVRETQYF.

This clone was seen just once. The chain employs TRBV18 and TRBJ1-3; no definite D call. The CDR3 totals 14 residues. The germline V gene encodes CDR1 KGHSH and CDR2 LQKENI. V lost 4 bases and J 1 base, leaving 8 bases between the germline ends. CDR3 sequence: CASSRPDSGNTIYF. The CDR3 bases are TGTGCCAGCTCACGGCCTGATTCTGGAAACACCATATATTTT. The complete variable domain, with remaining parts taken from reference TRBV18 and TRBJ1-3, reads NAGVMQNPRHLVRRRGQEARLRCSPMKGHSHVYWYRQLPEEGLKFMVYLQKENIIDESGMPKERFSAEFPKEGPSILRIQQVVRGDSAAYFCASSRPDSGNTIYFGEGSWLTVV.

The gene calls are TRBV4-2 and TRBJ1-5; maybe TRBD1 (5 bases). This CDR3 spans 13 amino acids. Looked up from germline, CDR1 is LGHNA and CDR2 is YNFKEQ. Trimming cost V 1 base and J 8 bases, with 9 bases left between them. The DNA for the CDR3 is TGTGCCAGCAGCCAAGGGTGGGGGGAGCCCCAGCATTTT. It yields the protein CASSQGWGEPQHF.

V and J are TRBV19 and TRBJ2-3; 10 nucleotides match TRBD1. CDR1 and CDR2 (germline): LNHDA, SQIVND (reference sequence). The CDR3 is made up of 16 amino acids. V shed 7 bases and J 6 bases; nucleotides not matched to a gene: 13. The CDR3 DNA reads as TGTGCCAGTATGTCGAGGATGGGGACAGGGGTCGATACGCAGTATTTT. Amino acid sequence: CASMSRMGTGVDTQYF.

This sequence joins TRBV5-6 and TRBJ2-2; the D is unclear. V dropped 4 bases and J dropped 6 bases, with 7 bases sitting between them. This CDR3 comprises 12 residues. CDR1 is SGHDT, CDR2 YYEEEE, per germline. The CDR3 loop is CASSRSPGELFF. In DNA form, the CDR3 reads TGTGCCAGCAGCCGTTCCCCCGGGGAGCTGTTTTTT.

The chain joins TRBV20-1 to TRBJ2-1; D gene unclear. Trimming left V 3 bases short and J 0 bases short, with 9 bases between. Germline V gene lookup returns CDR1 DFQATT and CDR2 SNEGSKA (reference sequence). CDR3 length: 14 residues. The CDR3 spells CSASVQSSYNEQFF. CDR3 DNA: TGCAGTGCTAGTGTACAGAGCTCCTACAATGAGCAGTTCTTC.

CDR3 region: CATAPVGGYEQYF. The CDR3 DNA follows: TGTGCCACCGCCCCTGTAGGGGGCTACGAGCAGTACTTC. The chain carries TRBV24-1 and TRBJ2-7; the D gene is possibly TRBD1 (6 bases). CDR1 is KGHDR and CDR2 is SFDVKD in the germline V gene. V was trimmed by 9 bases and J by 3 bases, leaving 14 bases between them. This CDR3 is 13 amino acids long.

CDR3 region: CATSESGTGTYEQYF. The CDR3 coding sequence is TGTGCCACCAGTGAGTCCGGGACAGGGACCTACGAGCAGTACTTC. This sequence joins TRBV24-1 and TRBJ2-7; TRBD1 agrees at 9 bases. V was pared by 4 bases and J by 2 bases, with 5 bases of the junction left unmatched. CDR1 KGHDR and CDR2 SFDVKD come from the germline V gene. The CDR3 spans 15 residues.

The V call is TRBV4-2, the J call TRBJ1-1; TRBD1 agrees at 8 bases. J gave up 1 base and V 3 bases, and 7 bases lay outside the gene matches. In germline, CDR1 is LGHNA, CDR2 YNFKEQ. The CDR3 contains 16 residues. CDR3 sequence (DNA): TGTGCCAGCAGCCACCCGACAGGGGCGCAGAACACTGAAGCTTTCTTT. Translating gives CASSHPTGAQNTEAFF.

The chain combines TRBV2 with TRBJ1-1; D uncertain. This CDR3 has 14 residues. The germline V and J ends were trimmed by 4 bases and 5 bases, with 14 bases remaining between them. Germline CDR1 and CDR2: SNHLY and FYNNEI. The CDR3 protein is CASSGPRGGTEAFF. The CDR3 DNA is TGTGCCAGCAGTGGGCCTCGGGGTGGGACTGAAGCTTTCTTT.

The gene calls are TRBV5-1 and TRBJ2-6; TRBD1 aligns across 8 bases. The CDR3 runs to 17 residues. Unmatched junction bases numbered 10, after V lost 4 bases and J lost 4 bases. Germline lookup yields CDR1 SGHRS and CDR2 YFSETQ. CDR3 sequence (DNA): TGCGCCAGCAGCCCAAAGACAGGGGAGAGGGGGGCCAACGTCCTGACTTTC. Residues: CASSPKTGERGANVLTF.

The CDR3 bases are TGTGCCAGCAGCCAAACCAGCGGGGAGTACAATGAGCAGTTCTTC. This codes for CASSQTSGEYNEQFF. V gene TRBV4-2 combines with J gene TRBJ2-1; TRBD2 matches 7 bases. V lost 2 bases to trimming and J lost 4 bases; unmatched junction nucleotides: 5. CDR1 is LGHNA and CDR2 is YNFKEQ in the germline V gene. The CDR3 is 15 residues long.

This sequence joins TRBV13 and TRBJ1-1, with a tentative D call TRBD1 (6 bases). Trimming left V 5 bases short and J 4 bases short, with 29 bases between. The germline gives CDR1 PRHDT, CDR2 FYEKMQ (reference sequence). The CDR3 sequence is 19 residues long. The CDR3 DNA sequence: TGTGCCAGCAGCCACTTACAGTCGGGATGGACAGAATTCCGCACTGAAGCTTTCTTT. This gives the protein CASSHLQSGWTEFRTEAFF.

The gene calls are TRBV24-1 and TRBJ1-3, with D possibly being TRBD1 (6 bases). This CDR3 is built from 15 residues. V gave up 7 bases and J gave up 2 bases, with 14 bases separating them. In germline, CDR1 is KGHDR, CDR2 SFDVKD. The CDR3 spells CATRPGGIAGNTIYF. The CDR3 nucleotides read TGTGCCACCAGACCGGGGGGCATCGCTGGAAACACCATATATTTT.

The rearrangement links TRBV15 to TRBJ2-5; D gene ambiguous. Germline-derived CDR1 and CDR2 are LNHNV and YYDKDF (reference sequence). V shed 3 bases and J shed 3 bases, with 8 bases lying between them. This CDR3 comprises 13 residues. CDR3 nucleotides: TGTGCCACCAGCAGTACATACGAAGAGACCCAGTACTTC. Its translation is CATSSTYEETQYF.

The rearrangement links TRBV6-5 to TRBJ2-5; 8 bases are a match to TRBD1. The CDR3 is 14 amino acids. Germline CDR1 is MNHEY and CDR2 is SVGAGI. J lost 4 bases, V lost 6 bases, and 7 bases had no gene match. The CDR3, as DNA: TGTGCCAGCAGCCTGAGCAGGGGGCGAGAGACCCAGTACTTC. This encodes CASSLSRGRETQYF.

The chain recombines TRBV20-1 with TRBJ2-3; possible D gene TRBD1, 6 bases. The CDR3 length is 14 residues. Germline V gene lookup returns CDR1 DFQATT and CDR2 SNEGSKA (reference sequence). Trimming took off 3 bases at V and 8 bases at J, with 18 bases between the two ends. The CDR3, as DNA: TGCAGTGCTAGTGCCGACAGGCGGTGGGGTACGCAGTATTTT. It translates to CSASADRRWGTQYF.

The chain has TRBV24-1 and TRBJ1-5; D ambiguous. Trimming took 5 bases from V and 0 from J, leaving 13 bases between them. The V gene's germline CDR1 is KGHDR and CDR2 SFDVKD. The CDR3 loop spans 16 amino acids. The CDR3 loop reads CATSASTDYSNQPQHF. Written as DNA, the CDR3 is TGTGCCACCAGTGCAAGTACAGATTATAGCAATCAGCCCCAGCATTTT.

As DNA, the CDR3 is TGTGCCAGCAGCGCTAAGGGGGGGGGCACAGATACGCAGTATTTT. Protein product: CASSAKGGGTDTQYF. V and J are TRBV6-5 and TRBJ2-3, with D possibly matching TRBD2 (7 bases). The CDR3 runs to 15 residues. With 6 bases removed from V and 1 base from J, the gap between germline ends came to 14 bases. The germline CDR1 and CDR2 sequences are MNHEY and SVGAGI.

V and J are TRBV6-6 and TRBJ2-3, with 7 bases identical to TRBD2. The CDR3 covers 15 residues. V trimming: 8 bases; J trimming: 2 bases; junction bases outside the gene matches: 10. Looked up from germline, CDR1 is MNHNY and CDR2 is SVGAGI (reference sequence). Here the CDR3 reads CASSIAGVLTDTQYF. The CDR3 bases are TGTGCCAGCTCCATCGCGGGGGTTCTCACAGATACGCAGTATTTT.

The genes are TRBV24-1 and TRBJ1-5; D remains unclear. CDR3 size: 14 residues. The V gene's germline CDR1 is KGHDR and CDR2 SFDVKD. V was pared by 4 bases and J by 5 bases, with 11 bases between. CDR3 DNA: TGTGCCACCAGTGACCGGAGTGGATATCAGCCCCAGCATTTT. Protein: CATSDRSGYQPQHF.

This clone came up once. The chain employs TRBV7-9 and TRBJ1-1, with D possibly matching TRBD1 (6 bases). V was clipped by 5 bases and J by 4 bases, with 14 bases between them. CDR1 SEHNR and CDR2 FQNEAQ come from the germline V gene (reference sequence). CDR3 size: 14 residues. The DNA of the CDR3 is TGTGCCAGCAGCCCCCAGGGGCTGGCCACTGAAGCTTTCTTT. Amino acid sequence: CASSPQGLATEAFF.

The rearrangement uses TRBV19 and TRBJ2-4; 7 nucleotides match TRBD1. The ends lost 5 bases at V and 6 bases at J; junction bases unmatched: 7. The CDR3 length is 14 residues. Per the germline V gene, CDR1 is LNHDA and CDR2 is SQIVND (reference sequence). CDR3 amino acids: CASSRTGVRNIQYF. CDR3 nucleotides: TGTGCCAGTAGTCGCACAGGGGTAAGAAACATTCAGTACTTC.

The chain links TRBV25-1 to TRBJ2-5; tentatively, D is TRBD2 (5 bases). The CDR3 spans 14 residues. V lost 1 base to trimming and J lost 2 bases, with 8 bases between them. Germline values: CDR1 MGHDK, CDR2 SYGVNS. CDR3 nucleotides: TGTGCCAGCAGTGAATTAGGAGGACAAGAGACCCAGTACTTC. This gives the protein CASSELGGQETQYF.

The gene calls are TRBV9 and TRBJ2-3; D is possibly TRBD2 (6 bases). This CDR3 is built from 14 residues. The V and J ends lost 0 bases and 6 bases respectively, with 11 bases between them. Germline V gene data show CDR1 as SGDLS and CDR2 as YYNGEE. CDR3 region: CASSVGAAGDTQYF. The CDR3 DNA reads TGTGCCAGCAGCGTAGGGGCGGCGGGGGATACGCAGTATTTT.

CDR3 protein: CASSLLWGGAMADTQYF. The CDR3 DNA reads as TGTGCCAGCAGCTTACTCTGGGGGGGCGCGATGGCAGATACGCAGTATTTT. The V call is TRBV13, the J call TRBJ2-3, with D possibly matching TRBD2 (7 bases). This CDR3 has 17 residues. V gave up 2 bases and J gave up 4 bases, with 19 bases separating them. Germline assignment: CDR1 PRHDT and CDR2 FYEKMQ (reference sequence). Full variable domain (rest looked up from reference TRBV13 and TRBJ2-3): AAGVIQSPRHLIKEKRETATLKCYPIPRHDTVYWYQQGPGQDPQFLISFYEKMQSDKGSIPDRFSAQQFSDYHSELNMSSLELGDSALYFCASSLLWGGAMADTQYFGPGTRLTVL.

V gene TRBV18 combines with J gene TRBJ1-2; perhaps TRBD1 as D (5 bases). CDR3 size: 14 residues. Germline CDR1 reads KGHSH; CDR2 reads LQKENI. V was cut by 5 bases and J by 3 bases, with 13 bases left in between. The CDR3 reads CASSAGRGDYGYTF. As DNA, the CDR3 is TGTGCCAGCTCAGCCGGACGGGGGGACTATGGCTACACCTTC. Based on the CDR3 plus reference TRBV18 and TRBJ1-2, the full variable domain is NAGVMQNPRHLVRRRGQEARLRCSPMKGHSHVYWYRQLPEEGLKFMVYLQKENIIDESGMPKERFSAEFPKEGPSILRIQQVVRGDSAAYFCASSAGRGDYGYTFGSGTRLTVV.

This clone was seen once. The chain carries TRBV7-8 and TRBJ1-3; D gene unclear. Trimming stripped 5 bases from V and 0 bases from J, with 20 bases between. Germline V CDR1 and CDR2: SGHVS, FQNEAQ. The CDR3 contains 18 residues. CDR3 nucleotide sequence: TGTGCCAGCAGCCCTACCGGAGCCATCATAGGCTCTGGAAACACCATATATTTT. This translates into CASSPTGAIIGSGNTIYF.

V usage is TRBV5-1 and J usage is TRBJ2-3; TRBD1 is a possible D gene (5 bases). This CDR3 has 15 amino acids. Germline CDR1 reads SGHRS; CDR2 reads YFSETQ. Trimming shortened V by 4 bases and J by 2 bases, and 14 bases separated the two germline ends. CDR3 bases: TGCGCCAGCAGCCGGACATTCCCGGCCACAGATACGCAGTATTTT. This translates into CASSRTFPATDTQYF.

The sample holds one count of this clone. The gene calls are TRBV19 and TRBJ2-2; tentatively, D is TRBD2 (6 bases). Germline V gives CDR1 LNHDA, CDR2 SQIVND (reference sequence). The CDR3 has 15 residues. Trimming removed 3 bases from V and 2 bases from J, with 10 bases in between. CDR3 sequence (DNA): TGTGCCAGTAGTATCTTCGGGAGAAACACCGGGGAGCTGTTTTTT. It yields the protein CASSIFGRNTGELFF.

The CDR3 region is CASSYGLADYGYTF. The CDR3 nucleotides are TGTGCCAGCAGTTACGGCTTGGCTGACTATGGCTACACCTTC. V is TRBV6-5 and J is TRBJ1-2; D not certain. The V end was cut by 2 bases, the J end by 3 bases, with 10 bases between. The CDR3 runs 14 residues. Germline CDR1 and CDR2: MNHEY and SVGAGI.